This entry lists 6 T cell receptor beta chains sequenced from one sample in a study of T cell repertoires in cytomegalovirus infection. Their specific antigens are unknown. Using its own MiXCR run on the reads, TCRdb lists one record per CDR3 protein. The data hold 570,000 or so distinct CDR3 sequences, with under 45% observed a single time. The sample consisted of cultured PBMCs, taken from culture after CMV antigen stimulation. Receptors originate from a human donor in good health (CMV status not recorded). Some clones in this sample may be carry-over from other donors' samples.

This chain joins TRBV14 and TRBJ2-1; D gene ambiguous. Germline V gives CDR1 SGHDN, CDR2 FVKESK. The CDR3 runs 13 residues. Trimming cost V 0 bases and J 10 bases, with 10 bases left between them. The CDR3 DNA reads TGTGCCAGCAGCCAAGACTTTAGGACCGAGCAGTTCTTC. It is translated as CASSQDFRTEQFF.

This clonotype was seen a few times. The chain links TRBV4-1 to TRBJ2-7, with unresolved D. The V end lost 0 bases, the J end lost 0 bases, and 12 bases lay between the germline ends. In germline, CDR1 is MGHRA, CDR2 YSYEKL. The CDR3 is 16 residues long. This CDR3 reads CASSQEGGYSSYEQYF. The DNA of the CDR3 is TGCGCCAGCAGCCAAGAAGGCGGCTATAGCTCCTACGAGCAGTACTTC.

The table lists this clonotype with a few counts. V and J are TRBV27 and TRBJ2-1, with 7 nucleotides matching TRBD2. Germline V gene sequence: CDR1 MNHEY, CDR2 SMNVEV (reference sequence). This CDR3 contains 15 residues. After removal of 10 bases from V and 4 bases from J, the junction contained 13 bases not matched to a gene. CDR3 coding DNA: TGTGCCACCACCCCCCCTAGCGGCCTATACAATGAGCAGTTCTTC. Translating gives CATTPPSGLYNEQFF.

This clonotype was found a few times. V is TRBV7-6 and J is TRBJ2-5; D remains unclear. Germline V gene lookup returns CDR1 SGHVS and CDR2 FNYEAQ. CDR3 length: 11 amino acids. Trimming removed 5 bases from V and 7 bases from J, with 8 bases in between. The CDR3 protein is CASSPELTQYF. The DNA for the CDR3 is TGTGCCAGCAGCCCTGAGCTGACCCAGTACTTC. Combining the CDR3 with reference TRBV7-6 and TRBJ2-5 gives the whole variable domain GAGVSQSPRYKVTKRGQDVALRCDPISGHVSLYWYRQALGQGPEFLTYFNYEAQQDKSGLPNDRFSAERPEGSISTLTIQRTEQRDSAMYRCASSPELTQYFGPGTRLLVL.

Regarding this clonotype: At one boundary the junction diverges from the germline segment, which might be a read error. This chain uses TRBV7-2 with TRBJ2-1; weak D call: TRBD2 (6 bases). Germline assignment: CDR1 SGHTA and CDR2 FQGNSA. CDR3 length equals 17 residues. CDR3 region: CASSSDPSGSSYKEQFF. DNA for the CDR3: TGTGCCAGCAGCTCAGACCCCTCCGGGAGCTCCTACAAAGAGCAGTTCTTC.

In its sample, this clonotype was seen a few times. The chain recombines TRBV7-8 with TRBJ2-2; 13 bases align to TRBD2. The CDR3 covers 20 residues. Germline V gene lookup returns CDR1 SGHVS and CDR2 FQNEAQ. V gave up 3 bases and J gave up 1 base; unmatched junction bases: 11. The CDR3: CASSLDKLAGGPWNTGELFF. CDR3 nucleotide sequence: TGTGCCAGCAGCTTGGATAAACTAGCGGGAGGGCCCTGGAACACCGGGGAGCTGTTTTTT. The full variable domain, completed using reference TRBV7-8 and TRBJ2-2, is GAGVSQSPRYKVAKRGQDVALRCDPISGHVSLFWYQQALGQGPEFLTYFQNEAQLDKSGLPSDRFFAERPEGSVSTLKIQRTQQEDSAVYLCASSLDKLAGGPWNTGELFFGEGSRLTVL.